One sample yielded the 25 T cell receptor beta chains listed below, sequenced in a study of cytomegalovirus exposure and HLA in healthy donors. PCR amplification relied on 60 Vbeta primers (plus 13 Jbeta primers). Using immunoSEQ multiplex PCR, the repertoire was profiled, and TCRdb retains in-frame clones only, with some absent. The data show about 130,000 clones, with 65% to 80% seen just once and about 3.4% held by the top ten. Sequenced input: PBMCs. These receptors were taken from a man aged 35 to 55 in good health and CMV-seronegative.

The CDR3 nucleotides are TGTGCCAGCAGCTCCGGGACTAGCTATACAGATACGCAGTATTTT. It encodes CASSSGTSYTDTQYF. This sequence joins TRBV7-9 and TRBJ2-3, with 9 bases matching TRBD2. J gave up 3 bases and V 4 bases, and 5 bases lay outside the gene matches. The V gene's germline CDR1 is SEHNR and CDR2 FQNEAQ (reference sequence). The CDR3 runs 15 residues.

The V gene is TRBV6-1, the J gene TRBJ1-2, with TRBD1 matching 7 bases. With V trimmed by 6 bases and J by 2 bases, 3 bases remained unmatched. There are 13 residues in the CDR3. Looked up from germline, CDR1 is MNHNS and CDR2 is SASEGT. For the CDR3, the DNA is TGTGCCAGCAGCGTACAGGGGAACTATGGCTACACCTTC. This sequence encodes CASSVQGNYGYTF.

Regarding this clone: This CDR3 is also generated by other DNA sequences in the sample. The chain is built from TRBV6-5 and TRBJ1-1; 7 nucleotides align to TRBD1. The CDR3 runs 14 residues. Germline V lookup: CDR1 MNHEY, CDR2 SVGAGI. Unmatched junction bases numbered 3, after V lost 4 bases and J lost 1 base. The CDR3 reads CASSSRTGNTEAFF. CDR3 in DNA: TGTGCCAGCAGTTCTAGGACAGGGAACACTGAAGCTTTCTTT.

The rearrangement joins TRBV30 to TRBJ1-1; no definite D call. The V gene lost 0 bases and the J gene lost 8 bases, with 7 bases spanning the gap. The CDR3 runs 11 residues. The germline V gene has CDR1 GTSNPN and CDR2 SVGIG (reference sequence). Here the CDR3 DNA reads TGTGCCTGGAGTGTACTTCCCGAAGCTTTCTTT. It specifies CAWSVLPEAFF.

V gene TRBV5-6 combines with J gene TRBJ2-7; 9 nucleotides match TRBD1. The germline V gene has CDR1 SGHDT and CDR2 YYEEEE. The trim removed 7 bases at V and 3 bases at J, leaving 8 bases unmatched. The CDR3 covers 14 residues. CDR3 nucleotide sequence: TGTGCCAGCCTAAGTACAGGGGGCATCTACGAGCAGTACTTC. It codes for CASLSTGGIYEQYF. Full variable domain (remainder filled in from reference TRBV5-6 and TRBJ2-7): DAGVTQSPTHLIKTRGQQVTLRCSPKSGHDTVSWYQQALGQGPQFIFQYYEEEERQRGNFPDRFSGHQFPNYSSELNVNALLLGDSALYLCASLSTGGIYEQYFGPGTRLTVT.

V gene TRBV4-3 combines with J gene TRBJ1-1; no reliable D call. The germline V and J ends were trimmed by 1 base and 0 bases, with 9 bases remaining between them. The CDR3 has 15 amino acids. CDR1 and CDR2 (germline): LGHNA, YSLEER. The CDR3 is CASSQGAYMNTEAFF. Here the CDR3 DNA reads TGCGCCAGCAGCCAAGGGGCGTACATGAACACTGAAGCTTTCTTT.

The chain uses TRBV5-6 and TRBJ2-5; a weak D match, TRBD2 (6 bases). Trimming shortened V by 4 bases and J by 2 bases, and 18 bases separated the two germline ends. This CDR3 region has 16 residues. CDR1 SGHDT and CDR2 YYEEEE come from the germline V gene. CDR3 DNA: TGTGCCAGCAGCGCCCGAAGCCGCGGAGGGCAAGAGACCCAGTACTTC. It specifies CASSARSRGGQETQYF.

The V gene is TRBV28, the J gene TRBJ2-5, with 8 bases fitting TRBD2. CDR1 MDHEN and CDR2 SYDVKM come from the germline V gene. J lost 3 bases, V lost 5 bases, and 8 bases had no gene match. The CDR3 runs 15 residues. The CDR3 region has the DNA TGTGCCAGCAGTGCAAGCGGGAGCCTCAAAGAGACCCAGTACTTC. Translated, it gives CASSASGSLKETQYF.

The V call is TRBV5-1, the J call TRBJ2-7; possible D gene TRBD2, 5 bases. The V end lost 4 bases, the J end lost 3 bases, and 14 bases lay between the germline ends. The length of the CDR3 is 14 residues. CDR1 is SGHRS and CDR2 is YFSETQ in the germline V gene. CDR3 DNA sequence: TGCGCCAGCAGCCCGTCACAAGCGGTCTACGAGCAGTACTTC. The encoded protein is CASSPSQAVYEQYF. Full variable domain (rest looked up from reference TRBV5-1 and TRBJ2-7): KAGVTQTPRYLIKTRGQQVTLSCSPISGHRSVSWYQQTPGQGLQFLFEYFSETQRNKGNFPGRFSGRQFSNSRSEMNVSTLELGDSALYLCASSPSQAVYEQYFGPGTRLTVT.

The chain uses TRBV5-1 and TRBJ2-3, with 8 bases matching TRBD2. J was trimmed by 2 bases and V by 4 bases; bases with no gene match: 9. Germline assignment: CDR1 SGHRS and CDR2 YFSETQ. The CDR3 is 16 amino acids. In DNA form, the CDR3 reads TGCGCCAGCAGCCCGGGGGGGAGCGGGGCCACAGATACGCAGTATTTT. Protein sequence: CASSPGGSGATDTQYF.

V usage is TRBV7-9 and J usage is TRBJ2-3; the match to TRBD2 covers 9 bases. Germline-derived CDR1 and CDR2 are SEHNR and FQNEAQ (reference sequence). The V segment lost 3 bases and the J segment 0 bases; nucleotides outside the gene matches: 4. The CDR3 has 16 residues. The CDR3 here is CASSFPSGVSTDTQYF. As DNA, the CDR3 is TGTGCCAGCAGCTTCCCTAGCGGGGTTAGCACAGATACGCAGTATTTT.

This chain uses TRBV30 with TRBJ2-7; possible D gene TRBD1, 5 bases. Germline assignment: CDR1 GTSNPN and CDR2 SVGIG (reference sequence). Trimming shortened V by 2 bases and J by 1 base, and 6 bases separated the two germline ends. This CDR3 region has 12 residues. The CDR3 DNA reads TGTGCCTGGAGTCGACAGTCCTACGAGCAGTACTTC. As protein: CAWSRQSYEQYF.

This clone was counted once. The V gene is TRBV7-6, the J gene TRBJ2-5; TRBD2 matches at 8 bases. Germline values: CDR1 SGHVS, CDR2 FNYEAQ. V trimming: 5 bases; J trimming: 0 bases; junction bases outside the gene matches: 11. The CDR3 has 17 amino acids. Here the CDR3 DNA reads TGTGCCAGCAGCCACCCCCGTGGCGGGGGGTACCAAGAGACCCAGTACTTC. Translation: CASSHPRGGGYQETQYF.

This chain joins TRBV2 and TRBJ1-1; D is unclear. Trimming shortened V by 5 bases and J by 1 base, and 8 bases separated the two germline ends. The length of the CDR3 is 13 residues. Germline CDR1 and CDR2: SNHLY and FYNNEI. The CDR3 loop reads CASSPLRNTEAFF. The DNA of the CDR3 is TGTGCCAGCAGTCCCCTCAGGAACACTGAAGCTTTCTTT.

V gene TRBV5-1 combines with J gene TRBJ1-4, with 10 positions matching TRBD1. This CDR3 comprises 14 residues. CDR1 SGHRS and CDR2 YFSETQ come from the germline V gene. V lost 4 bases, J lost 7 bases, and 4 bases stayed unmatched. CDR3 bases: TGCGCCAGCAGCCCGACAGGGGGCGTTGAAAAACTGTTTTTT. Protein: CASSPTGGVEKLFF.

V and J are TRBV19 and TRBJ2-7; 7 nucleotides agree with TRBD2. The CDR3 spans 15 residues. CDR1 and CDR2 from the germline V gene are LNHDA and SQIVND (reference sequence). V dropped 1 base and J dropped 2; count of bases not matched to a gene: 5. The DNA of the CDR3 is TGTGCCAGTAGTATAGGCGGGGGAACAACCTACGAGCAGTACTTC. It specifies CASSIGGGTTYEQYF.

The chain recombines TRBV28 with TRBJ1-1, with 7 bases fitting TRBD1. Germline loops: CDR1 MDHEN, CDR2 SYDVKM. The CDR3 is 14 amino acids. J gave up 10 bases and V 6 bases, and 14 bases lay outside the gene matches. The CDR3 bases are TGTGCCAGCAGGCCGGAGGGGGCAACCTGGCCAGCTTTCTTT. Protein: CASRPEGATWPAFF.

The sample holds a few counts of this clone. The chain joins TRBV5-4 to TRBJ1-1; TRBD1 might be the D (5 bases). Germline V gene data show CDR1 as SGHNT and CDR2 as YYREEE (reference sequence). Trimming cost V 2 bases and J 1 base, with 12 bases left between them. The CDR3 is made up of 15 amino acids. The CDR3 loop reads CASSLPTVTNTEAFF. In DNA form, the CDR3 reads TGTGCCAGCAGCTTACCGACAGTAACGAACACTGAAGCTTTCTTT. Full variable domain (missing parts from reference TRBV5-4 and TRBJ1-1): ETGVTQSPTHLIKTRGQQVTLRCSSQSGHNTVSWYQQALGQGPQFIFQYYREEENGRGNFPPRFSGLQFPNYSSELNVNALELDDSALYLCASSLPTVTNTEAFFGQGTRLTVV.

This clone was recorded only once. This rearrangement joins TRBV7-9 to TRBJ2-7, with D unclear. V lost 1 base to trimming and J lost 3 bases, with 4 bases between them. Germline V CDR1 and CDR2: SEHNR, FQNEAQ (reference sequence). The CDR3 is 12 amino acids. For the CDR3, the DNA is TGTGCCAGCAGCTTAGTCATCTACGAGCAGTACTTC. Its translation: CASSLVIYEQYF.

This clone was counted between two and nine times. This chain links TRBV29-1 with TRBJ2-7, with a possible D match to TRBD2 (5 bases). Looked up from germline, CDR1 is SQVTM and CDR2 is ANQGSEA. The V gene lost 3 bases and the J gene lost 4 bases, with 13 bases spanning the gap. CDR3 length: 13 amino acids. CDR3 bases: TGCAGCGTTGAGGACTTAAGCTCTTACGAGCAGTACTTC. Protein: CSVEDLSSYEQYF.

The chain has TRBV10-3 and TRBJ1-2; 8 bases are shared with TRBD1. After removal of 5 bases from V and 0 bases from J, the junction contained 2 bases not matched to a gene. This CDR3 is built from 14 residues. Germline loops: CDR1 ENHRY, CDR2 SYGVKD. The CDR3 bases are TGTGCCATCAGTCCAGGGGGCTCTAACTATGGCTACACCTTC. Translated, it gives CAISPGGSNYGYTF.

This clone was counted only a few times. The rearrangement joins TRBV4-1 to TRBJ2-7; possibly TRBD1 for D (6 bases). CDR1 is MGHRA and CDR2 is YSYEKL in the germline V gene. There are 13 residues in the CDR3. V dropped 3 bases and J dropped 3 bases, with 9 bases sitting between them. CDR3 amino acids: CASSHTGRYEQYF. CDR3 bases: TGCGCCAGCAGCCACACAGGGCGCTACGAGCAGTACTTC.

V usage is TRBV5-4 and J usage is TRBJ2-2, with D possibly matching TRBD1 (6 bases). Trimming cost V 0 bases and J 7 bases, with 10 bases left between them. Germline values: CDR1 SGHNT, CDR2 YYREEE (reference sequence). This CDR3 spans 14 amino acids. The CDR3: CASSLGRQDGELFF. Written as DNA, the CDR3 is TGTGCCAGCAGCTTGGGACGACAGGACGGGGAGCTGTTTTTT.

This sequence joins TRBV2 and TRBJ1-5, with D possibly matching TRBD1 (5 bases). Trimming left V 6 bases short and J 5 bases short, with 14 bases between. CDR3 length equals 14 residues. Germline lookup yields CDR1 SNHLY and CDR2 FYNNEI. The chain's CDR3 is CASSRGNKDQPQHF. The CDR3 region has the DNA TGTGCCAGCAGCCGGGGGAACAAGGATCAGCCCCAGCATTTT.

This clone was seen more than once but under ten times. The chain recombines TRBV30 with TRBJ1-2; possibly TRBD1 for D (5 bases). The CDR3 covers 15 residues. V lost 5 bases, J lost 4 bases, and 20 bases lay in between. Germline V gene lookup returns CDR1 GTSNPN and CDR2 SVGIG (reference sequence). Here the CDR3 DNA reads TGTGCCTGGGGCCCCAAAGTAACAGGTACCTATGGCTACACCTTC. It encodes CAWGPKVTGTYGYTF.